The table lists the clone carrying this T cell receptor (beta chain) with many counts. What it binds is not known. This entry comes from a study of metastatic and nonmetastatic thyroid tumors. Study summary: Repertoires from malignant and benign thyroid patients were compared across blood and tumor or nodule tissue. Study results and caveats: Across blood and tumor, TCR beta diversity in malignant thyroid tumors was reportedly significantly higher than in benign nodules.

Patients had received no treatment of any kind before thyroid surgery. As processed by the authors: The study built a papillary thyroid cancer distant-metastasis classifier from CDR3 differences across clinicopathological groups. Through MiXCR, TCRdb re-clonotyped the PCR reads. For this entry, the V and J calls and clone size follow TCRdb and not the study's own pipeline. Among some 16,000 clones, over 10% were seen once, and the ten largest hold approximately 30%. The V and J ends lost 0 bases and 5 bases, in that order; junction bases with no gene match: 5. Germline V gives CDR1 MGHRA, CDR2 YSYEKL. There are 15 residues in the CDR3.

The J gene is TRBJ1-2, the V gene TRBV4-1, with 8 bases that match TRBD1. Sequencing input: blood. The origin of this receptor is a female donor with papillary thyroid cancer or a benign thyroid nodule (not recorded which). Some clones in this sample may be carry-over from other donors' samples. The CDR3 sequence: CASSQDRGPGYGYTF. In DNA, the CDR3 is TGCGCCAGCAGCCAAGACAGGGGGCCGGGATATGGCTACACCTTC.